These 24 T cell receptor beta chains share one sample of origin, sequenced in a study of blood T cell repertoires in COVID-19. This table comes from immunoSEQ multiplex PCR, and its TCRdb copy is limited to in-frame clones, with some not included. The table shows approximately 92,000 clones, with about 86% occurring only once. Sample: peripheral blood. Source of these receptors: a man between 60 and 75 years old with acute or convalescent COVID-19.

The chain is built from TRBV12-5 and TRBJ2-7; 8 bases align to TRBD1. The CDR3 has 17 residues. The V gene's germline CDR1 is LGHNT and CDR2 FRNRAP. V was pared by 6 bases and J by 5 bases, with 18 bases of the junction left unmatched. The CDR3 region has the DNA TGTGCTAGTGGATTCAACCGGGACAGGACTTTCCAACACGAGCAGTACTTC. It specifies CASGFNRDRTFQHEQYF. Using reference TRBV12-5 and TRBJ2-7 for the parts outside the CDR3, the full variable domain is DARVTQTPRHKVTEMGQEVTMRCQPILGHNTVFWYRQTMMQGLELLAYFRNRAPLDDSGMPKDRFSAEMPDATLATLKIQPSEPRDSAVYFCASGFNRDRTFQHEQYFGPGTRLTVT.

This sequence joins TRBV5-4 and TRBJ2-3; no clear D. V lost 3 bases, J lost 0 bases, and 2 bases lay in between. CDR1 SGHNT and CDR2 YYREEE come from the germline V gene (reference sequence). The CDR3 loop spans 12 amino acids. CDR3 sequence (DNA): TGTGCCAGCAGCTCGAGCACAGATACGCAGTATTTT. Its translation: CASSSSTDTQYF.

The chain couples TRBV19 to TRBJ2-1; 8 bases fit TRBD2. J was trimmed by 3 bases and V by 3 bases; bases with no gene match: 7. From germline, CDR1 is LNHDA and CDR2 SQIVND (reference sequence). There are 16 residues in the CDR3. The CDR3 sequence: CASSIPPTSGYNEQFF. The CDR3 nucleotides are TGTGCCAGTAGTATCCCCCCCACTAGCGGCTACAATGAGCAGTTCTTC.

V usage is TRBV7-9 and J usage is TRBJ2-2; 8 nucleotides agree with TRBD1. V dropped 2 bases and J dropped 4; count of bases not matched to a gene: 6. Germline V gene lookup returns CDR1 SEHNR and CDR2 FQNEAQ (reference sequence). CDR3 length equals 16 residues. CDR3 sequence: CASSLPGGLGTGELFF. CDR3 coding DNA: TGTGCCAGCAGCTTACCAGGGGGCCTGGGCACCGGGGAGCTGTTTTTT.

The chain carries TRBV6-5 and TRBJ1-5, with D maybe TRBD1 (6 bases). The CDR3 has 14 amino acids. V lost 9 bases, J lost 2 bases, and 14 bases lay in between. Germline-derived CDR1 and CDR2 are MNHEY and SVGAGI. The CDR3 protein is CASEGGAGNQPQHF. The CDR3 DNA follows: TGTGCCAGTGAGGGGGGGGCAGGCAATCAGCCCCAGCATTTT.

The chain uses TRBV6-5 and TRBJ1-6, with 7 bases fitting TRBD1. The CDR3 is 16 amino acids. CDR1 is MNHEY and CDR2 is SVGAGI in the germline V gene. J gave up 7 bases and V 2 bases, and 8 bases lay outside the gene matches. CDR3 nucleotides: TGTGCCAGCAGTTACAGTAGACAGGGCTGGAATTCACCCCTCCACTTT. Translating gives CASSYSRQGWNSPLHF.

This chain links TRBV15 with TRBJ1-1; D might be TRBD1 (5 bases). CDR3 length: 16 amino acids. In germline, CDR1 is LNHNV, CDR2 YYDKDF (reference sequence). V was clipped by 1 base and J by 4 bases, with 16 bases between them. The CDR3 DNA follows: TGTGCCACCAGCAGAGCTAGGGGAGGATACGGCACTGAAGCTTTCTTT. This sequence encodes CATSRARGGYGTEAFF.

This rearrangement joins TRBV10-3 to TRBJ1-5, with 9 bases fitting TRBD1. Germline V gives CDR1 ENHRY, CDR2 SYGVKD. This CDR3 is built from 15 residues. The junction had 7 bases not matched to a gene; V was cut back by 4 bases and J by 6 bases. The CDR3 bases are TGTGCCATCAGTGCCTTACAGGGGGCTGGTCAGCCCCAGCATTTT. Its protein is CAISALQGAGQPQHF.

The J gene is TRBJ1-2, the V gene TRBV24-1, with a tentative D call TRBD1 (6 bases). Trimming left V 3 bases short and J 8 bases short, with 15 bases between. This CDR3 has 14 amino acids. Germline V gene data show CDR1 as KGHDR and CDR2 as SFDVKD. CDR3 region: CATSDRTGIGGYTF. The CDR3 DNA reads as TGTGCCACCAGTGATCGTACAGGGATAGGCGGCTACACCTTC.

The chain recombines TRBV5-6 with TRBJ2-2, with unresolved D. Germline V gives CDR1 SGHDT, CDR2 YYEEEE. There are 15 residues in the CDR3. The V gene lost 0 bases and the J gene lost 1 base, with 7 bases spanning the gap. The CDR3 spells CASSLEQWNTGELFF. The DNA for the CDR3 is TGTGCCAGCAGCTTGGAACAGTGGAACACCGGGGAGCTGTTTTTT.

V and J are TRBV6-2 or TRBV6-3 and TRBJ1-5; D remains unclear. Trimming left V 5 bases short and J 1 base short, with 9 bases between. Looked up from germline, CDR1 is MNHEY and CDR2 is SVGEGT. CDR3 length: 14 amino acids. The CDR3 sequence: CASSERVSNQPQHF. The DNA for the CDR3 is TGTGCCAGCAGTGAGAGGGTGAGCAATCAGCCCCAGCATTTT.

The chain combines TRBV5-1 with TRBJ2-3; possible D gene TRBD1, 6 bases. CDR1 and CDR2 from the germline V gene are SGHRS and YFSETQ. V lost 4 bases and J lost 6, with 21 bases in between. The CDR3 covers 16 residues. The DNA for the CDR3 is TGCGCCAGCAGCAAACAGGGTACGGTGGTGTCGGATACGCAGTATTTT. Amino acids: CASSKQGTVVSDTQYF.

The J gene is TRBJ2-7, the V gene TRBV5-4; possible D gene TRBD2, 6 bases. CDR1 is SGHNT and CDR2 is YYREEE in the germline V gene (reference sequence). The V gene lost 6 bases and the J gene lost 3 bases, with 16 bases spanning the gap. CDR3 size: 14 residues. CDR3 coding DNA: TGTGCCAGCACTACGGACGGGGGAGACTACGAGCAGTACTTC. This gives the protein CASTTDGGDYEQYF.

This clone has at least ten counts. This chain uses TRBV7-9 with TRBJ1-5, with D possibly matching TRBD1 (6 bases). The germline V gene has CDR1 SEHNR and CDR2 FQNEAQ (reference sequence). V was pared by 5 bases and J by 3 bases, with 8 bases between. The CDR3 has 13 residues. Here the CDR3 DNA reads TGTGCCAGCAGCAGGACAGACAATCAGCCCCAGCATTTT. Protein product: CASSRTDNQPQHF.

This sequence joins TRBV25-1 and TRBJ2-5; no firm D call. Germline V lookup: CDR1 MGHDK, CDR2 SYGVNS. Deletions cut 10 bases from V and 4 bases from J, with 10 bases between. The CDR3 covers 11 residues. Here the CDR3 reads CATSPRETQYF. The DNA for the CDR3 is TGTGCCACCTCACCCAGAGAGACCCAGTACTTC.

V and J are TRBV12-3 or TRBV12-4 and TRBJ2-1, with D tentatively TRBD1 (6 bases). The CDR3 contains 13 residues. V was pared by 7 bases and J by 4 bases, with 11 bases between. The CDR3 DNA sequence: TGTGCCAGCACTCTGGACAGATACAATGAGCAGTTCTTC. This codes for CASTLDRYNEQFF.

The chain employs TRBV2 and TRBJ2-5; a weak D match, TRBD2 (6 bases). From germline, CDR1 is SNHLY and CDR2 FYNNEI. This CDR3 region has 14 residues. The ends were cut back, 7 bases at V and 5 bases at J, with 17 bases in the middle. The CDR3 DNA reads TGTGCCAGCATGGAGGGAACTCAGTGGGAGACCCAGTACTTC. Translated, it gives CASMEGTQWETQYF.

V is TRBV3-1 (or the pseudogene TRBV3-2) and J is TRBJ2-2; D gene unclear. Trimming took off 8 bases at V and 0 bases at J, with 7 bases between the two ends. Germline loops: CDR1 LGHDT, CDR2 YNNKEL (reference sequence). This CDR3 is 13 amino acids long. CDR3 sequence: CASEVANTGELFF. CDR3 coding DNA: TGTGCCAGCGAAGTAGCGAACACCGGGGAGCTGTTTTTT.

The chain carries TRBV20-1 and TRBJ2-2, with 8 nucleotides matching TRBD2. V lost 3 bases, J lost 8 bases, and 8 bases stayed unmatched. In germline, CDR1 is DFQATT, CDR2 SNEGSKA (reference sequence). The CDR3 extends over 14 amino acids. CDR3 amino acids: CSASSGTFSGELFF. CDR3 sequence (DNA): TGCAGTGCTAGTAGCGGGACATTTTCTGGGGAGCTGTTTTTT.

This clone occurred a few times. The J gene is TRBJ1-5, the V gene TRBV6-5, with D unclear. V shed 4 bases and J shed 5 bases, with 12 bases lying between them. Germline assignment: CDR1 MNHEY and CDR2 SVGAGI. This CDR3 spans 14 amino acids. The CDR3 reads CASSSFPVDQPQHF. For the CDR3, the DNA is TGTGCCAGCAGTTCCTTCCCAGTCGATCAGCCCCAGCATTTT.

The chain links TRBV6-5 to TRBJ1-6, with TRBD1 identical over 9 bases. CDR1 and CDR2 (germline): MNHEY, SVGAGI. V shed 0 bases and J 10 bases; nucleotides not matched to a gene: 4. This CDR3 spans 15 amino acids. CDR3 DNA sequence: TGTGCCAGCAGTTACTCGGGACAGGGAGGGTCACCCCTCCACTTT. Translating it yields CASSYSGQGGSPLHF.

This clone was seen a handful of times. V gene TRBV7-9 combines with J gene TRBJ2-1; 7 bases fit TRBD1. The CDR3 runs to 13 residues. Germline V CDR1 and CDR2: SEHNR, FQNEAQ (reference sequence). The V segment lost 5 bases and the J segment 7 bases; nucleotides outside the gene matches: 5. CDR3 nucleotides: TGTGCCAGCAGCCGAACAGGGGAAAATGAGCAGTTCTTC. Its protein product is CASSRTGENEQFF.

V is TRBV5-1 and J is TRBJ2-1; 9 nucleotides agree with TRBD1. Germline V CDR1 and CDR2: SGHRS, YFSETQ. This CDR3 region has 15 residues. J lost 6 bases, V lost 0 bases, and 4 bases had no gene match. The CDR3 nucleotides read TGCGCCAGCAGCTTGGCACAGGGGGCGGTCAATGAGCAGTTCTTC. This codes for CASSLAQGAVNEQFF.

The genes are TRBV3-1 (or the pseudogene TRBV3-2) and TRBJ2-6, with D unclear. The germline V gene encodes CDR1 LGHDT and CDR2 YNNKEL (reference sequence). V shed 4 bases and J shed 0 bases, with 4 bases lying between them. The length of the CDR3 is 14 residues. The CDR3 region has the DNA TGTGCCAGCAGCCCAATCTCTGGGGCCAACGTCCTGACTTTC. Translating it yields CASSPISGANVLTF.